These T cell receptor beta chains were read from a single sample in a study of cytomegalovirus exposure and HLA in healthy donors. TCRdb's table, derived via immunoSEQ multiplex PCR, lists solely in-frame clones and lacks some. In the table there are 200,000 or so clones, 84% of which are singletons. Sequenced material: PBMCs. These receptors all come from a man younger than 35 in good health and CMV-seropositive. CDR3s leave out the opening cysteine and the closing phenylalanine or tryptophan.

V gene	J gene	CDR3 protein
TRBV7-3	TRBJ2-5	ASSFGLAGQETQY
TRBV29-1	TRBJ2-3	SVERGTSVGTDTQY
TRBV7-2	TRBJ1-4	ASSEGQGQEKLF
TRBV7-3	TRBJ2-1	ASSRRLAADEQF
TRBV12-5	TRBJ2-5	ASARGREETQY
TRBV7-2	TRBJ2-1	ASSPRLGHNEQF
TRBV7-2	TRBJ1-4	ASGGAPNEKLF
TRBV6-1	TRBJ1-1	ASSEVPMNTEAF
TRBV27	TRBJ2-1	ASSRASSQNNEQF
TRBV6-1	TRBJ1-5	ASSAGTSYQPQH
TRBV6-1	TRBJ2-5	ASRQGQGETQY
TRBV7-2	TRBJ2-5	ASRQFPETQY
TRBV6-5	TRBJ2-7	ASRQDLDRDYEQY
TRBV6-1	TRBJ2-7	ASLIRGGSYEQY
TRBV4-2	TRBJ2-3	ASSQRTSGRQFLEDTQY
TRBV9	TRBJ2-2	ASSTGQSGELF
TRBV6-6	TRBJ1-1	ASSLESGNTEAF
TRBV7-2	TRBJ1-5	ASGQPQH
TRBV11-2	TRBJ1-4	ASSLGALGQPNEKLF
TRBV28	TRBJ2-4	ASSPGGGPTQY
TRBV30	TRBJ2-1	AWSVTGYNEQF
TRBV2	TRBJ2-1	ASSERSVYNEQF
TRBV6-1	TRBJ1-4	ASGGTGLEKLF
TRBV6-1	TRBJ1-1	ASSSSGGSTEAF
TRBV27	TRBJ1-2	ASSLFAGSNYGYT
TRBV19	TRBJ2-7	ASSIGQGWDEQY
TRBV9	TRBJ2-1	ASSPLAELGGEQF
TRBV11-2	TRBJ1-5	ASSLGRNQPQH
TRBV5-1	TRBJ2-2	ASSLITGGGELF
TRBV18	TRBJ2-3	ASSPGTGGTDTQY
TRBV9	TRBJ2-2	ASSALAGGNTGELF
TRBV19	TRBJ2-5	ASSPGTGDQETQY